This T cell receptor (beta chain) was sequenced for a study of early T cells in non-severe SARS-CoV-2 infection. TCRdb called the 5' RACE reads again in MiXCR, with one record for every CDR3 protein. In the table there are 88,000 or so distinct CDR3 sequences, 15% of which are singletons. This clonotype was detected a few times. The CDR3 is 11 residues long. V lost 4 bases and J lost 4, with 2 bases in between. Germline assignment: CDR1 SNHLY and CDR2 FYNNEI. V and J are TRBV2 and TRBJ2-1, with D unclear. The receptor was derived from an adult who was a healthcare worker with PCR-confirmed SARS-CoV-2 infection or an uninfected control (not recorded which). Sequenced input: whole blood. CDR3 sequence: CASSGYNEQFF. CDR3 DNA sequence: TGTGCCAGCAGTGGGTACAATGAGCAGTTCTTC.